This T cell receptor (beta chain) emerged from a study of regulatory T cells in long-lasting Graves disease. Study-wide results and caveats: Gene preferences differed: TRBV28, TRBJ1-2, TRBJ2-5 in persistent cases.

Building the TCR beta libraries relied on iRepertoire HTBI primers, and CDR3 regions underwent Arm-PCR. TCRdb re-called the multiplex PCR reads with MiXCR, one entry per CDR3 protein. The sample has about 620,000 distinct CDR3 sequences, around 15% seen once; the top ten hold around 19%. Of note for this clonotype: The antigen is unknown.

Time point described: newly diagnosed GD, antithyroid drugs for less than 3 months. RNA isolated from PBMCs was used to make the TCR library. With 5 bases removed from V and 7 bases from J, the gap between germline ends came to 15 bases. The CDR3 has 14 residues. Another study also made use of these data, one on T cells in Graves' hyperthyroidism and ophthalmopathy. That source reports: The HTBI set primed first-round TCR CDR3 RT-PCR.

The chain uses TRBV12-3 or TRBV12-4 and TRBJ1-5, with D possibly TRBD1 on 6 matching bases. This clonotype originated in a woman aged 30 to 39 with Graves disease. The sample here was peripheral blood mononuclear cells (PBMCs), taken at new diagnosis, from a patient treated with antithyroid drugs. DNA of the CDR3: TGTGCCAGCAGTATAACAGGGCAGCGACAGCCCCAGCATTTT. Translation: CASSITGQRQPQHF.